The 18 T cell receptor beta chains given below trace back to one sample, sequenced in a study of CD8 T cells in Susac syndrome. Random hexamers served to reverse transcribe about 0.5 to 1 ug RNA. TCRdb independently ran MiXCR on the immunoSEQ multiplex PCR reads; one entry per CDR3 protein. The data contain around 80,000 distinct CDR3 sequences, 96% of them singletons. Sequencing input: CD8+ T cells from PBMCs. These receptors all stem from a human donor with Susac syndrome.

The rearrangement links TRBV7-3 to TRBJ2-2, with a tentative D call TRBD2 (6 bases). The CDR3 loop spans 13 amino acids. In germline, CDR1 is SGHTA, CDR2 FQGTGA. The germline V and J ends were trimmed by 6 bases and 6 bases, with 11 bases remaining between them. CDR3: CASSQSGPGELFF. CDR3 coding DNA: TGTGCCAGCAGTCAAAGCGGGCCCGGGGAGCTGTTTTTT.

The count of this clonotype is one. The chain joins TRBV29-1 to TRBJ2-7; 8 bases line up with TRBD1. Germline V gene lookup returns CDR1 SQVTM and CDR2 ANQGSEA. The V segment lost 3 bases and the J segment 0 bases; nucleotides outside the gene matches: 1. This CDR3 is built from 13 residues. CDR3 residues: CSVDTGGSYEQYF. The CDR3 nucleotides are TGCAGCGTTGACACAGGGGGCTCCTACGAGCAGTACTTC.

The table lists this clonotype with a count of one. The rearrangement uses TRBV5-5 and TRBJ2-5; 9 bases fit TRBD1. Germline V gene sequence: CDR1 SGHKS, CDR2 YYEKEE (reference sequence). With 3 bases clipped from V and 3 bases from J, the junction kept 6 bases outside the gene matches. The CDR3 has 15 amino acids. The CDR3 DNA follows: TGTGCCAGCAGCTCAGCTGACAGGGGGGAAGAGACCCAGTACTTC. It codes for CASSSADRGEETQYF.

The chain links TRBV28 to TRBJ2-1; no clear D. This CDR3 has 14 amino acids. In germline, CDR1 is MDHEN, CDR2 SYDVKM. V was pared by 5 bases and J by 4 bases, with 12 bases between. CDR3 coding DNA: TGTGCCAGCAGTGCCCCTATTCGATACAATGAGCAGTTCTTC. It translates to CASSAPIRYNEQFF.

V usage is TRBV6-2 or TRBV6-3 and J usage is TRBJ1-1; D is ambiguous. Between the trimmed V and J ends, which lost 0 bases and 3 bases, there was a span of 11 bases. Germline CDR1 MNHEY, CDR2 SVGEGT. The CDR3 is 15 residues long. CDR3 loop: CASSYSVFPYTEAFF. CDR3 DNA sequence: TGTGCCAGCAGTTACTCGGTATTCCCGTACACTGAAGCTTTCTTT.

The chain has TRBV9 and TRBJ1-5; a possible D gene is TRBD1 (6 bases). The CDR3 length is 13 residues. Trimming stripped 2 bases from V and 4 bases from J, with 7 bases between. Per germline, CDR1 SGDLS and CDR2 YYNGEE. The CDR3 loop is CASSVQGNQPQHF. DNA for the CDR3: TGTGCCAGCAGCGTCCAGGGGAATCAGCCCCAGCATTTT.

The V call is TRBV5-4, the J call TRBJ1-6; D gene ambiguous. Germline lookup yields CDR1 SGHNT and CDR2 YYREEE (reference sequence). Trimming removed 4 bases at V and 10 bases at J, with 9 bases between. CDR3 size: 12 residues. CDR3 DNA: TGTGCCAGCAGCCGACTGGAGTCACCCCTCCACTTT. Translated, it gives CASSRLESPLHF.

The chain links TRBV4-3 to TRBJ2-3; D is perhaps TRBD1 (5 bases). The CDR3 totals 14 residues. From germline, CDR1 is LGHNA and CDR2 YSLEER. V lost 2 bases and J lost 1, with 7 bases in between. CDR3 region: CASSQSRGTDTQYF. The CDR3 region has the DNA TGCGCCAGCAGCCAATCCAGGGGCACAGATACGCAGTATTTT.

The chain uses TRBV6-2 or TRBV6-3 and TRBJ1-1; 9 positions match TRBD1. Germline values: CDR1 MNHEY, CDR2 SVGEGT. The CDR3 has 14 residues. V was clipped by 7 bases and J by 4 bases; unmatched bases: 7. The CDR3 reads CASKMTGGVTEAFF. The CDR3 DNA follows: TGTGCCAGCAAAATGACAGGGGGAGTCACTGAAGCTTTCTTT.

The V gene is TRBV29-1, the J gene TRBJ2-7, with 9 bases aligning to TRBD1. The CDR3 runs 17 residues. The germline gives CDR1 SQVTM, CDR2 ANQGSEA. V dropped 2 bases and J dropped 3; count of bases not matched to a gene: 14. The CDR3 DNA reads TGCAGCGTTGAACTGGTTCGACAGGGGGGTATGAACTACGAGCAGTACTTC. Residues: CSVELVRQGGMNYEQYF.

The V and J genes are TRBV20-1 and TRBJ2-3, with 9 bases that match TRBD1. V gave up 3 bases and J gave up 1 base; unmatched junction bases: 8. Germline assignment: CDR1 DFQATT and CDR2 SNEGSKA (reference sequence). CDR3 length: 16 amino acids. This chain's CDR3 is CSASSWDRVGTDTQYF. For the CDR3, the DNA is TGCAGTGCTAGTTCTTGGGACAGGGTGGGCACAGATACGCAGTATTTT.

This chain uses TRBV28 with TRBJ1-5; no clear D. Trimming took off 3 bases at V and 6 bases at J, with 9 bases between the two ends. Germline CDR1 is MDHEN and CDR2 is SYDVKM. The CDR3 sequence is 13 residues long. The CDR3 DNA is TGTGCCAGCAGTTTGGGATTACTTCAGCCCCAGCATTTT. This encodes CASSLGLLQPQHF.

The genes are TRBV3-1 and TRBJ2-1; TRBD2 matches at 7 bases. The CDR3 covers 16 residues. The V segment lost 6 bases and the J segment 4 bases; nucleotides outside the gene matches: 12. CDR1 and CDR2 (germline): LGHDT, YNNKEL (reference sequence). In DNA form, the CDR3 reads TGTGCCAGCAGTAAAGTCTCCAGCGGGGTTTACAATGAGCAGTTCTTC. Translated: CASSKVSSGVYNEQFF.

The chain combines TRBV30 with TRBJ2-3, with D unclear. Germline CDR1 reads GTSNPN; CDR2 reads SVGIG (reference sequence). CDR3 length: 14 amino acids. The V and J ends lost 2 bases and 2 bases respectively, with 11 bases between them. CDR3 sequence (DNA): TGTGCCTGGAGTCCACTCGGGCTCACAGATACGCAGTATTTT. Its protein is CAWSPLGLTDTQYF.

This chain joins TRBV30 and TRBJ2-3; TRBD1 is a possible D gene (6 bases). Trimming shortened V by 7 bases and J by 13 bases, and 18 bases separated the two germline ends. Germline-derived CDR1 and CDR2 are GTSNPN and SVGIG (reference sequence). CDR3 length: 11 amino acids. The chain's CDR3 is CAFSPRGLKYF. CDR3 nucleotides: TGTGCCTTCTCACCCAGGGGTTTGAAGTATTTT.

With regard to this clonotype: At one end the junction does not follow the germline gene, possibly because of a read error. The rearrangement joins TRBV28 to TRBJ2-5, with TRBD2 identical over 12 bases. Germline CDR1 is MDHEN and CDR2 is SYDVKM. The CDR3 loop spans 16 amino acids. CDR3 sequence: CASSYPTSGREESQYF. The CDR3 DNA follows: TGTGCCAGCAGTTACCCGACTAGCGGGAGAGAAGAGAGCCAGTACTTC.

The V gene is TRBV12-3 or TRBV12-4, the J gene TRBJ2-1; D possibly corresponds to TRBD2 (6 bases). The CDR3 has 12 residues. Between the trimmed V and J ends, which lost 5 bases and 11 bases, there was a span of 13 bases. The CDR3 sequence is CASSPLGGKQFF. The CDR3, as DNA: TGTGCCAGCAGTCCTCTTGGGGGGAAGCAGTTCTTC.

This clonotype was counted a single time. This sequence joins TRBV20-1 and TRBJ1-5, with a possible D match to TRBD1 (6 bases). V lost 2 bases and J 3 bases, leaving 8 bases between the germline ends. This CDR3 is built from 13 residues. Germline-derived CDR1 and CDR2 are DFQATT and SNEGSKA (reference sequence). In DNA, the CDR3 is TGCAGTGCTAGAAGACAGGACAATCAGCCCCAGCATTTT. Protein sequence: CSARRQDNQPQHF.